This T cell receptor (beta chain) was captured by sequencing in a study of cytomegalovirus exposure and HLA in healthy donors. Study-level background: HLA-typed donors contributed 65 million to 85 million unique TCRs, which were held in an early data release.

With 60 Vbeta and 13 Jbeta primers, the PCR was carried out. Produced via immunoSEQ multiplex PCR; TCRdb's table is partial and in-frame only. There are 100,000 or so clones in the sample; 74% occur only once, and about 2% lies in the top ten. This CDR3 has 15 amino acids. The germline V gene has CDR1 LGHNA and CDR2 YNFKEQ. Trimming took 4 bases from V and 4 from J; bases not matched to a gene: 7. Study findings and constraints: Rarity marked most TCR sequences, yet some public TCRs occurred in many donors. A highly shared variant cluster was judged a likely technical artifact. Earlier findings revealed that most TCR beta V segments proved productive either about 87% or about 30% of the time.

About this clone: What it binds is not known.

The chain couples TRBV4-2 to TRBJ1-5; TRBD1 aligns across 7 bases. The material sequenced was PBMCs. The sequence was obtained from a human donor in good health. Here the CDR3 DNA reads TGTGCCAGCAGCCTAGGGGGCGCCGGGAATCAGCCCCAGCATTTT. It translates to CASSLGGAGNQPQHF.